Sequencing of this TCR beta chain was carried out in a study of a mutant IDH1 vaccine in newly diagnosed glioma. Turning to the study itself: There were roughly 62% males and roughly 38% females among treated patients, whose mean age was approximately 38 years. Before enrollment, patients got radiotherapy alone, temozolomide alone, or mostly the combination. General observations from the study: With respect to changes in top peripheral T cell clonotypes, pseudoprogression seemed unrelated.

The time point was: week 23, last vaccination. Doses consisted of 300 ug of mutant IDH1 20-mer peptide each, paired with topical imiquimod. TCRdb keeps only in-frame clones here, not all; method: immunoSEQ multiplex PCR. The sample holds approximately 60,000 clones; more than 75% are singletons and the top ten take less than 5%. Germline V gene lookup returns CDR1 LNHDA and CDR2 SQIVND (reference sequence). The CDR3 is 15 residues long. Trimming removed 3 bases at V and 10 bases at J, with 18 bases between. There are a few counts of this clone. What it binds is unknown. The material was PBMCs, obtained from a glioma patient whose treatment included an IDH1 peptide vaccine. The chain links TRBV19 to TRBJ1-4; D remains unclear. The sequence derives from a man aged 25-45 years with glioma. CDR3 nucleotides: TGTGCCAGTAGTATCCTTCTTGGGCCCTTAGGAAAACTGTTTTTT. Residues: CASSILLGPLGKLFF.